The 12 T cell receptor beta chains presented below share a single source sample, sequenced in a study of blood T cells in healthy people across ages. Primed by a sample-barcoded 5' primer and a J-beta primer mix, a second PCR proceeded for about 6 to 11 cycles. TCRdb recomputed calls from the 5' RACE reads with MiXCR, one row per CDR3 protein. The data show about 1.4 million distinct CDR3 sequences, with around 59% seen just once and more than 6% held by the top ten. The sequenced sample consisted of blood. Receptors were obtained from a man younger than 35 in good health.

J is TRBJ2-1 and V is TRBV3-1, with TRBD2 matching over 8 bases. CDR1 LGHDT and CDR2 YNNKEL come from the germline V gene (reference sequence). J gave up 6 bases and V 1 base, and 11 bases lay outside the gene matches. The CDR3 is 17 residues long. The chain's CDR3 is CASSQVLSSGSPNEQFF. DNA for the CDR3: TGTGCCAGCAGCCAAGTTCTGTCTAGCGGGTCCCCCAATGAGCAGTTCTTC.

This clonotype was seen a handful of times. The chain carries TRBV5-1 and TRBJ1-1, with 8 bases aligning to TRBD1. With V trimmed by 3 bases and J by 1 base, 5 bases remained unmatched. The CDR3 runs to 15 residues. CDR1 SGHRS and CDR2 YFSETQ come from the germline V gene. The CDR3 region is CASSSQGARNTEAFF. In DNA, the CDR3 is TGCGCCAGCAGCTCCCAGGGGGCCCGGAACACTGAAGCTTTCTTT. Combining the CDR3 with reference TRBV5-1 and TRBJ1-1 gives the whole variable domain KAGVTQTPRYLIKTRGQQVTLSCSPISGHRSVSWYQQTPGQGLQFLFEYFSETQRNKGNFPGRFSGRQFSNSRSEMNVSTLELGDSALYLCASSSQGARNTEAFFGQGTRLTVV.

The CDR3 region is CASSFWSGGTGSSYGYTF. Here the CDR3 DNA reads TGTGCCAGCAGTTTTTGGAGCGGTGGGACAGGGTCGAGCTATGGCTACACCTTC. This chain joins TRBV27 and TRBJ1-2; TRBD1 matches at 9 bases. The germline V gene encodes CDR1 MNHEY and CDR2 SMNVEV (reference sequence). The CDR3 length is 18 residues. Trimming cost V 3 bases and J 4 bases; bases outside gene matches: 15.

The rearrangement uses TRBV7-9 and TRBJ2-1, with TRBD2 matching over 9 bases. J lost 4 bases, V lost 2 bases, and 3 bases had no gene match. The CDR3 totals 15 residues. Per germline, CDR1 SEHNR and CDR2 FQNEAQ (reference sequence). The CDR3 DNA is TGTGCCAGCAGCTTAATTCTAGCGGGGTACAATGAGCAGTTCTTC. It translates to CASSLILAGYNEQFF.

This clonotype was seen only once. The gene calls are TRBV6-5 and TRBJ2-4; maybe TRBD1 (6 bases). The J call may be mistaken, given a closer DNA end match to TRBJ2-7. CDR3 length equals 13 residues. The germline CDR1 and CDR2 sequences are MNHEY and SVGAGI. As DNA, the CDR3 is TGTGCCAGCAGCGCACAGGGTGTCCACGAGCAGTACTTC. Encoded protein: CASSAQGVHEQYF.

This clonotype was detected a few times. This sequence joins TRBV3-1 and TRBJ1-2; D unresolved. Germline V CDR1 and CDR2: LGHDT, YNNKEL (reference sequence). This CDR3 spans 14 amino acids. The V gene lost 4 bases and the J gene lost 5 bases, with 14 bases spanning the gap. The chain's CDR3 is CASSRSDGMYGYTF. The DNA for the CDR3 is TGTGCCAGCAGCCGATCCGACGGAATGTATGGCTACACCTTC.

This clonotype showed up just a few times. This chain links TRBV20-1 with TRBJ2-7; D is uncertain. The CDR3 length is 11 residues. V lost 2 bases to trimming and J lost 3 bases, with 5 bases between them. Germline V gives CDR1 DFQATT, CDR2 SNEGSKA (reference sequence). Written as DNA, the CDR3 is TGCAGTGCTAGACTCGTCTACGAGCAGTACTTC. It encodes CSARLVYEQYF.

The CDR3 sequence: CSALLAGIRETQYF. CDR3 in DNA: TGCAGTGCTTTACTAGCGGGGATTCGAGAGACCCAGTACTTC. The gene calls are TRBV20-1 and TRBJ2-5, with 10 positions matching TRBD2. J lost 4 bases, V lost 5 bases, and 7 bases had no gene match. Per germline, CDR1 DFQATT and CDR2 SNEGSKA (reference sequence). CDR3 length: 14 amino acids.

V usage is TRBV27 and J usage is TRBJ2-7; a weak D match, TRBD1 (5 bases). The V gene lost 2 bases and the J gene lost 3 bases, with 11 bases spanning the gap. The CDR3 has 14 amino acids. CDR1 MNHEY and CDR2 SMNVEV come from the germline V gene (reference sequence). The CDR3 nucleotides read TGTGCCAGCAGTTTAACAGGCCTTGGCTACGAGCAGTACTTC. Translating it yields CASSLTGLGYEQYF.

This clonotype was detected a few times. This sequence joins TRBV4-1 and TRBJ1-6; 7 bases align to TRBD1. Unmatched junction bases numbered 3, after V lost 0 bases and J lost 7 bases. Germline V gene lookup returns CDR1 MGHRA and CDR2 YSYEKL. This CDR3 is built from 15 residues. CDR3 in DNA: TGCGCCAGCAGCCAAGATGCAGGGGGAAATTCACCCCTCCACTTT. Translating it yields CASSQDAGGNSPLHF.

The rearrangement joins TRBV4-3 to TRBJ1-2, with 8 bases lining up with TRBD1. From germline, CDR1 is LGHNA and CDR2 YSLEER. The CDR3 consists of 15 residues. Trimming took 5 bases from V and 3 from J; bases not matched to a gene: 8. The CDR3 loop reads CASSIQGAGDYGYTF. CDR3 DNA sequence: TGCGCCAGCAGCATCCAGGGGGCCGGAGACTATGGCTACACCTTC.

CDR3 sequence: CASSENPQTSYEQYF. The CDR3, as DNA: TGTGCCAGCAGTGAAAACCCGCAGACCTCCTACGAGCAGTACTTC. The chain joins TRBV2 to TRBJ2-7; D remains ambiguous. The germline V gene encodes CDR1 SNHLY and CDR2 FYNNEI. CDR3 size: 15 residues. The V end was cut by 2 bases, the J end by 0 bases, with 11 bases between.